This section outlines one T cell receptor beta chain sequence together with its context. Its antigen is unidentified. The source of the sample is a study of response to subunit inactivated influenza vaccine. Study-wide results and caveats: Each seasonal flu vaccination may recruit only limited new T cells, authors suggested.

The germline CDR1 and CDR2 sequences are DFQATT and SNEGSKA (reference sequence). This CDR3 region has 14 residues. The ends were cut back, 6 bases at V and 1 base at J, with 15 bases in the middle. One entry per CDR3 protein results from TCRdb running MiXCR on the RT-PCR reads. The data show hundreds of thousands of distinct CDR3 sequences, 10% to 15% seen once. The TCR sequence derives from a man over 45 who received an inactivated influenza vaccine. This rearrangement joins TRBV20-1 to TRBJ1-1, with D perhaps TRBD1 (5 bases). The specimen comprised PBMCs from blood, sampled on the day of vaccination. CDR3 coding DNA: TGCAGTGCAATAATCTCTGGACAGAACACTGAAGCTTTCTTT. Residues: CSAIISGQNTEAFF.